A selection of T cell receptor beta chains follows, all from one sample in a study of PD-L1 blockade in urothelial cancer. TCRdb's copy holds only in-frame clones and misses some; the assay was immunoSEQ multiplex PCR. Of around 19,000 clones in the sample, about 83% were seen once. The sequenced sample was PBMCs, obtained around atezolizumab (anti-PD-L1) treatment. These receptors were collected from a man aged 50-59 years with urothelial cancer. Both conserved end residues are part of each CDR3. The D gene is left open where the match is weak. Clone size is given for some rows only: seen once, a few or many times, or a class if the clone is expanded.

D gene	clone size	V gene	J gene	CDR3 DNA	CDR3 protein
NA	NA	TRBV11-3	TRBJ1-1	TGTGCCAGCAGCTTTTCCGGGAGGAACACTGAAGCTTTCTTT	CASSFSGRNTEAFF
NA	NA	TRBV6-4	TRBJ1-2	TGTGCCAGCAGACCGTCAGGGAACTATGGCTACACCTTC	CASRPSGNYGYTF
NA	NA	TRBV7-2	TRBJ2-5	TGTGCCAGCAGCTTAGGGCAGGGGAGAATGGAGACCCAGTACTTC	CASSLGQGRMETQYF
NA	once	TRBV19	TRBJ2-2	TGTGCCAGTGCGCGGCTGATAAACACCGGGGAGCTGTTTTTT	CASARLINTGELFF
TRBD1	NA	TRBV4-2	TRBJ1-1	TGTGCCAGCAGCCAAAATGGACAGGGGAGCACTGAAGCTTTCTTT	CASSQNGQGSTEAFF
NA	NA	TRBV11-2	TRBJ2-3	TGTGCCAGCAGCTTAGGTCCCAATCGGGTCACAGATACGCAGTATTTT	CASSLGPNRVTDTQYF
NA	NA	TRBV7-8	TRBJ2-3	TGTGCCAGCAGCCCCCAGTCGTCAGATACGCAGTATTTT	CASSPQSSDTQYF
TRBD1	NA	TRBV6-1	TRBJ1-5	TGTGCCAGCAGTGATGGACAGGGCAATCAGCCCCAGCATTTT	CASSDGQGNQPQHF
NA	NA	TRBV5-1	TRBJ2-3	TGCGCCAGCAGCTCCCTAGCGTGGGGCGGGGGCACAGATACGCAGTATTTT	CASSSLAWGGGTDTQYF
TRBD1	NA	TRBV5-1	TRBJ2-1	TGCGCCAGCAGTGAGGGGGCCTCCTACAATGAGCAGTTCTTC	CASSEGASYNEQFF
NA	NA	TRBV18	TRBJ1-1	TGTGCCACTCAAGGACAAAAGAACACTGAAGCTTTCTTT	CATQGQKNTEAFF
NA	NA	TRBV2	TRBJ2-5	TGTGCCAGCAGTTCAGGGTCGGGTAAAGAGACCCAGTACTTC	CASSSGSGKETQYF
NA	NA	TRBV7-2	TRBJ2-1	TGTGCCAGCAGCTTCCGGGACTTTTACAATGAGCAGTTCTTC	CASSFRDFYNEQFF
TRBD1	NA	TRBV29-1	TRBJ2-2	TGCAGCGCCCTAAAAGGGACAGCCGGGGAGCTGTTTTTT	CSALKGTAGELFF
TRBD2	NA	TRBV29-1	TRBJ2-7	TGCAGCGTTGAGGGACTAGCGGGAGGGCCAGGGCAGTACTTC	CSVEGLAGGPGQYF
NA	once	TRBV21-1	TRBJ1-3	TGTGAGGGGGGGGTATGTTCCTCTGGAAACACCATATATTTT	CEGGVCSSGNTIYF
TRBD1	NA	TRBV18	TRBJ2-5	TGTGCCAGCTCACCACGGCCAGGGGGCAGGGAGACCCAGTACTTC	CASSPRPGGRETQYF
TRBD2	NA	TRBV2	TRBJ2-7	TGTGCCAGCAGGACCGGACTAGCAAGAGTCGAGCAGTACTTC	CASRTGLARVEQYF
NA	NA	TRBV11-2	TRBJ1-4	TGTGCCAGCAGCTTTATGGAATTCAGGGCTAATGAAAAACTGTTTTTT	CASSFMEFRANEKLFF
TRBD1	NA	TRBV7-9	TRBJ1-1	TGTGCCAGCAGAGACAGGGAAAACACTGAAGCTTTCTTT	CASRDRENTEAFF
NA	NA	TRBV28	TRBJ1-2	TGTGCCAGCTATTCCACCCTGGGGGCAGGGAGCTATGGCTACACCTTC	CASYSTLGAGSYGYTF
NA	NA	TRBV19	TRBJ2-5	TGTGCCAGTAGTATCCAGGGGAGGGGGACCCAGTACTTC	CASSIQGRGTQYF
TRBD1	NA	TRBV6-1	TRBJ1-5	TGTGCCACCTATACAGGGGCGCTTGGCAATCAGCCCCAGCATTTT	CATYTGALGNQPQHF
NA	NA	TRBV9	TRBJ2-2	TGTGCCAGCAGCCCGCGGGATTTCGGCACCGGGGAGCTGTTTTTT	CASSPRDFGTGELFF
TRBD2	NA	TRBV5-8	TRBJ2-3	TGTGCCAGCAGCTTGGGCCAAGCGGGAGTGACAGATACGCAGTATTTT	CASSLGQAGVTDTQYF
TRBD1	once	TRBV28	TRBJ2-1	TGTGCCAGCAGCCTACCGGGACAGGGGGTGTTCTTC	CASSLPGQGVFF
TRBD1	NA	TRBV6-5	TRBJ2-5	TGTGCCAGCAGTTACTACAGGGGTGTCCAAGAGACCCAGTACTTC	CASSYYRGVQETQYF
TRBD1	NA	TRBV27	TRBJ1-6	TGTGCCAGCAGTTTACAGGGGGGTTCACCCCTCCACTTT	CASSLQGGSPLHF
NA	NA	TRBV21-1	TRBJ2-3	TGTGCCAGCAGCACCCTAGCGGGGGGGTACACAGATACGCAGTATTTT	CASSTLAGGYTDTQYF
TRBD1	medium-sized	TRBV4-1	TRBJ1-5	TGCGCCAGCAGCCAAGAAGGACAGGGGAGGCAGCCCCAGCATTTT	CASSQEGQGRQPQHF
TRBD2	NA	TRBV2	TRBJ2-1	TGTGCCAGCCTAAGGACTAGCGGGAACAATGAGCAGTTCTTC	CASLRTSGNNEQFF
TRBD1	NA	TRBV5-1	TRBJ1-5	TGCGCCAGCAGTAGTACCGGGACAGGGGATAACCAGCCCCAGCATTTT	CASSSTGTGDNQPQHF
NA	NA	TRBV5-1	TRBJ1-5	TGCGCCAGCAGCTTGGGAGGGTGGGATCAGCCCCAGCATTTT	CASSLGGWDQPQHF
NA	NA	TRBV10-3	TRBJ1-2	TGTGCCATCAGTGAGCAACAGGGAAGTGGGGGCTACACCTTC	CAISEQQGSGGYTF
TRBD1	once	TRBV7-9	TRBJ1-4	TGTGCCAGCACCTCTTTTCGGGACAGCCTTGAAAAACTGTTTTTT	CASTSFRDSLEKLFF
TRBD1	NA	TRBV30	TRBJ1-4	TGTGCCTGGAGGGGGACAGTACGCGAAAAACTGTTTTTT	CAWRGTVREKLFF
NA	NA	TRBV2	TRBJ1-2	TGTGCCAGCAGCGACACCAGGACATATGGCTACACCTTC	CASSDTRTYGYTF
TRBD2	NA	TRBV7-2	TRBJ2-5	TGTGCCAGCAGCGTAGCGGGAGGGCAAGAGACCCAGTACTTC	CASSVAGGQETQYF
NA	NA	TRBV5-5	TRBJ1-2	TGTGCCAGCAGCTTGGCCGGAGGTAGGGGCTACACCTTC	CASSLAGGRGYTF
TRBD1	once	TRBV5-1	TRBJ1-1	TGCGCCAGCAGCCGGGACAGGAACACTGAAGCTTTCTTT	CASSRDRNTEAFF
TRBD1	NA	TRBV30	TRBJ1-2	TGTGCCTGGAGTGTCGGCAGGACAGGCCTAAGAGGCTACACCTTC	CAWSVGRTGLRGYTF
TRBD1	NA	TRBV5-1	TRBJ1-4	TGCGCCAGCAGCTTGTTTGGGACAGGCGGAAATGAAAAACTGTTTTTT	CASSLFGTGGNEKLFF
TRBD1	NA	TRBV19	TRBJ1-6	TGTGCCAGTAGGATCGGCCGGGGTACAGGGGCGACCTATAATTCACCCCTCCACTTT	CASRIGRGTGATYNSPLHF
TRBD1	NA	TRBV18	TRBJ1-3	TGTGCCAGCTCAGTCGGGACAGCATCTGGAAACACCATATATTTT	CASSVGTASGNTIYF
NA	medium-sized	TRBV12-5	TRBJ1-1	TGTGCTAGTGCTTACCAGGGGATGACTGAAGCTTTCTTT	CASAYQGMTEAFF
NA	once	TRBV5-8	TRBJ1-4	TGTGCCAGCAGCTTGGACCGGGGGTTGGCTAATGAAAAACTGTTTTTT	CASSLDRGLANEKLFF
NA	NA	TRBV18	TRBJ2-1	TGTGCCAGCTCGGGGGACTCACCCGGGATCAATGAGCAGTTCTTC	CASSGDSPGINEQFF
TRBD1	NA	TRBV10-2	TRBJ2-4	TGCGCCAGCAGTGAGCGGACAGGGACCATTCAGTACTTC	CASSERTGTIQYF
TRBD1	NA	TRBV4-2	TRBJ2-5	TGTGCCAGCAGCCAAGTAGGGACAGGGGGGGAGACCCAGTACTTC	CASSQVGTGGETQYF
NA	NA	TRBV7-9	TRBJ2-2	TGTGCCAGCAGCTTAGCGGCCCTAGGACTGACCACCGGGGAGCTGTTTTTT	CASSLAALGLTTGELFF
NA	NA	TRBV19	TRBJ1-1	TGTGCCACAAAAGGGGCTGGGCTTTCCCCTGAAGCTTTCTTT	CATKGAGLSPEAFF
TRBD1	NA	TRBV19	TRBJ2-2	TGTGCCAGTCGTCCTCCCGGACAGGGGTTGGGCGGGGAGCTGTTTTTT	CASRPPGQGLGGELFF
TRBD1	NA	TRBV9	TRBJ2-2	TGTGCCAGCAGACAGGGGATGACCGGGGAGCTGTTTTTT	CASRQGMTGELFF